This TCR beta chain was documented in a study of breast tumors, draining lymph nodes, adjacent tissues. As regards this clonotype: Its antigen remains unknown. At one boundary the junction diverges from the germline segment, which might be a read error.

TCRdb re-analysed the multiplex PCR reads in MiXCR, keeping a single row per CDR3 protein. This table has roughly 220,000 distinct CDR3 sequences, less than 35% appearing once. CDR1 is KGHSH, CDR2 LQKENI, per germline. The CDR3 is 13 amino acids. Study-level points and caveats: Most tumor T cells seemingly derive from lymph node, then expand in tumor.

Samples came from axillary lymph nodes draining the breast cancer. The source is a female donor with breast cancer. Some clones in this sample may be carry-over from other donors' samples. The J gene is TRBJ2-1, the V gene TRBV18, with D perhaps TRBD2 (5 bases). Sequences were obtained from axillary lymph node tissue. The CDR3 bases are TGTGCCAGCACAACGGGGAGCTACAGTGAGCAGTTCTTC. Translating gives CASTTGSYSEQFF.